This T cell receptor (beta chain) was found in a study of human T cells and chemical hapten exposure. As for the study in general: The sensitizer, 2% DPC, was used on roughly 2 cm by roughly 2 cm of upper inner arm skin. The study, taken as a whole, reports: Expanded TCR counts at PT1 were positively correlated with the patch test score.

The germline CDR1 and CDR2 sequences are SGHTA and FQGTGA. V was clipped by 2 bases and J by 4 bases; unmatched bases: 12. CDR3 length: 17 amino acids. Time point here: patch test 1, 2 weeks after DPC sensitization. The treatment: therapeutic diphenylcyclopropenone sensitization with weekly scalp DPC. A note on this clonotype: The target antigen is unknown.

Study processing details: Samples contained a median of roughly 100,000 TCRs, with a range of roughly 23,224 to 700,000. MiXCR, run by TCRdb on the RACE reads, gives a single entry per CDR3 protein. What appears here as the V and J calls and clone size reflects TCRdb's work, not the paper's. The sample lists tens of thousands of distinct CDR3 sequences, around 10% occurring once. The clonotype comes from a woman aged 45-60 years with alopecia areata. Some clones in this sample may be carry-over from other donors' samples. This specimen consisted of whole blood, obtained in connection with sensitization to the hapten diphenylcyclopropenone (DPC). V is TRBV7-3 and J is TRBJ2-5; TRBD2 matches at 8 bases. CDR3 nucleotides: TGTGCCAGCAGCTTAGGACTAAAGGCGGGAGGTGGAGAGACCCAGTACTTC. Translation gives CASSLGLKAGGGETQYF.